This T cell receptor beta chain was obtained from a study of tumor-infiltrating lymphocytes in primary liver carcinoma. Priming with a constant-region primer yielded TCR beta cDNA from 450 to 550 ng total RNA. Three rounds of nested multiplex PCR with slightly modified ARM-PCR produced TCR beta libraries. TRBV1-TRBV30 forward primers and a C-beta reverse primer were used in the first two PCR rounds, which each ran for ten to eleven cycles. TCRdb redid the calling of the multiplex PCR reads with MiXCR, one entry per CDR3 protein. The data contain 90,000 to 150,000 distinct CDR3 sequences, roughly 69% of them singletons. This clonotype was seen at least ten times. Joint extraction of RNA and DNA used 20-30 mg of bulk tissue that was unsorted. Per tumor, sampling covered five separate regions. The germline gives CDR1 MNHNY, CDR2 SVGAGI (reference sequence). This CDR3 region has 16 residues. V lost 7 bases to trimming and J lost 4 bases; unmatched junction nucleotides: 7.

The receptor's source is a woman in her sixties with primary liver carcinoma and hepatitis B virus infection. Input material: liver tumor tissue from sampling region 1. Subset: tumor region T1, superior pole. This rearrangement joins TRBV6-6 to TRBJ2-1; 13 positions match TRBD2. The chain's CDR3 is CASTHEGLAGYNEQFF. CDR3 in DNA: TGTGCCAGCACCCACGAGGGACTAGCGGGGTACAATGAGCAGTTCTTC.